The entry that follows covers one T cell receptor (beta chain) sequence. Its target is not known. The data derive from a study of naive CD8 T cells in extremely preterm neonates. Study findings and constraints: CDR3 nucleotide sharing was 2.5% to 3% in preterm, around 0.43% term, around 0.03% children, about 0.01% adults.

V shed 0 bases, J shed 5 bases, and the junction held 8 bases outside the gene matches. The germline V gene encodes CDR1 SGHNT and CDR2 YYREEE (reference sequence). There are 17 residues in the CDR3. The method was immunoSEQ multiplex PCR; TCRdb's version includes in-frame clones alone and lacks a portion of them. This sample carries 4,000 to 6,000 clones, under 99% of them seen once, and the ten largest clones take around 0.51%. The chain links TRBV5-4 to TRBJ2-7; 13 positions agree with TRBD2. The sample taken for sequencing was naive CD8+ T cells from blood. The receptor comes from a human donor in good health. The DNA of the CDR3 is TGTGCCAGCAGCTTGGCGGGAACTAGCGGGAGGGCCAACGAGCAGTACTTC. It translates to CASSLAGTSGRANEQYF.